These 4 T cell receptor beta chains were all obtained from the same sample, sequenced in a study of OX40 agonist ivuxolimab in advanced cancers. Clones were sequenced by immunoSEQ multiplex PCR, and TCRdb holds only the in-frame ones, with some missing. The table has approximately 69,000 clones, 85% to 90% seen once. The specimen comprised CD4+ or CD8+ T cells sorted from blood, sampled in a trial of the OX40 agonist ivuxolimab. The receptors stem from an adult with an advanced solid tumor such as melanoma, head and neck, liver or kidney cancer.

This clone turned up a few times. The chain recombines TRBV18 with TRBJ2-3, with D perhaps given as TRBD1 or TRBD2 (6 bases each). This CDR3 region has 15 residues. V was cut by 3 bases and J by 6 bases, with 16 bases left in between. Germline V gene lookup returns CDR1 KGHSH and CDR2 LQKENI. The CDR3 protein is CASSPLGSGGDTQYF. In DNA form, the CDR3 reads TGTGCCAGCTCACCCCTCGGGAGTGGGGGCGATACGCAGTATTTT.

V gene TRBV5-6 combines with J gene TRBJ2-5; no definite D call. CDR1 and CDR2 from the germline V gene are SGHDT and YYEEEE. CDR3 length equals 12 residues. V was clipped by 0 bases and J by 2 bases, with 2 bases between them. CDR3 DNA sequence: TGTGCCAGCAGCTTGGGTCAAGAGACCCAGTACTTC. Translation: CASSLGQETQYF.

The chain is built from TRBV7-2 and TRBJ2-5, with 7 positions matching TRBD2. Germline-derived CDR1 and CDR2 are SGHTA and FQGNSA. The CDR3 contains 15 residues. After removal of 8 bases from V and 6 bases from J, the junction contained 15 bases not matched to a gene. CDR3 nucleotides: TGTGCCAGCGGGGGGGTCGGGTTAGGGGAGAAGACCCAGTACTTC. Its translation: CASGGVGLGEKTQYF.

V usage is TRBV28 and J usage is TRBJ1-5; TRBD1 might be the D (5 bases). Looked up from germline, CDR1 is MDHEN and CDR2 is SYDVKM. The CDR3 is made up of 17 amino acids. Between the trimmed V and J ends, which lost 6 bases and 4 bases, there was a span of 22 bases. The CDR3 sequence is CASSLFFSTVINQPQHF. The DNA of the CDR3 is TGTGCCAGCAGCCTCTTTTTCTCGACAGTTATAAATCAGCCCCAGCATTTT.